The text below deals with one T cell receptor beta chain. Antigen: not known. Sequenced by immunoSEQ multiplex PCR; TCRdb stores in-frame clones only, minus some. This table has 180,000 or so clones, 85% to 95% appearing once. The sample is drawn from a study of shared clonotypes between healthy human individuals. Regarding the study as a whole: Even with large depth, rarefaction showed that sorted-subset sequencing was incomplete.

The CDR3 has 15 amino acids. Germline CDR1 reads MDHEN; CDR2 reads SYDVKM. V gave up 5 bases and J gave up 4 bases; unmatched junction bases: 4. V usage is TRBV28 and J usage is TRBJ2-7, with 14 positions matching TRBD2. The TCR comes from a woman in her twenties or thirties in good health. Material for sequencing was naive CD4+ T cells sorted from blood. Subset specified: CD45RA+ positively selected. The CDR3 nucleotides are TGTGCCAGCAGTCCAGGGACTAGCGGGGGATACGAGCAGTACTTC. Translated: CASSPGTSGGYEQYF.